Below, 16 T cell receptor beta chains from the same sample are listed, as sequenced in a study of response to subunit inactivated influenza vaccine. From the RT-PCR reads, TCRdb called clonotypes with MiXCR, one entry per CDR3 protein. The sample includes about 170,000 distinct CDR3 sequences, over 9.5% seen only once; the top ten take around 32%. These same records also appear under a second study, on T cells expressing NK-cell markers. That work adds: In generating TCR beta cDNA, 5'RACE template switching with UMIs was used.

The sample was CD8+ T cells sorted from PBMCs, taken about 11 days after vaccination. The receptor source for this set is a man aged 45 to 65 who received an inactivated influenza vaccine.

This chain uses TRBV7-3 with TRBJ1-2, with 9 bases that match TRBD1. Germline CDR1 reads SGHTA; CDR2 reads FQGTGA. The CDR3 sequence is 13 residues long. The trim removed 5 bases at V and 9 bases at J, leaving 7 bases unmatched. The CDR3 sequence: CASSPGQGRSYTF. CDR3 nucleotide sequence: TGTGCCAGCAGCCCGGGACAGGGAAGGAGCTACACCTTC.

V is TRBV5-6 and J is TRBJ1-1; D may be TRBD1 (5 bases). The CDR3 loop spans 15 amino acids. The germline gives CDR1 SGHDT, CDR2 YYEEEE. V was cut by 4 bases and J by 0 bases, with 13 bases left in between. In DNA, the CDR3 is TGTGCCAGCAGCCCAGGGACGTTTCTGAACACTGAAGCTTTCTTT. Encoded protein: CASSPGTFLNTEAFF.

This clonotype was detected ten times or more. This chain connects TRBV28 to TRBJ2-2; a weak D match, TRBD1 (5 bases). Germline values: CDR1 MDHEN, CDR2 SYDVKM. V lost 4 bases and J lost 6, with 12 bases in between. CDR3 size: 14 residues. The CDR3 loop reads CASSYQGFPGELFF. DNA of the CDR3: TGTGCCAGCAGTTATCAGGGTTTCCCCGGGGAGCTGTTTTTT.

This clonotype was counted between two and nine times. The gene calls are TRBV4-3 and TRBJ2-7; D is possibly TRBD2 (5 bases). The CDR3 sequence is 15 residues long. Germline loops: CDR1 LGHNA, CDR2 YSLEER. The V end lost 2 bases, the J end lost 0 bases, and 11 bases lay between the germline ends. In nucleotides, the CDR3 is TGCGCCAGCAGCCAAATGACTGGGAGCTCCTACGAGCAGTACTTC. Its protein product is CASSQMTGSSYEQYF.

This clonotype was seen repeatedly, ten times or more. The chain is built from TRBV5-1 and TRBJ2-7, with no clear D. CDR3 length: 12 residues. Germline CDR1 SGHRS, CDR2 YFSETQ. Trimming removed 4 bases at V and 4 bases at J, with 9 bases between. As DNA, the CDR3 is TGCGCCAGCAGCCAACAGCAGTACGAGCAGTACTTC. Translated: CASSQQQYEQYF.

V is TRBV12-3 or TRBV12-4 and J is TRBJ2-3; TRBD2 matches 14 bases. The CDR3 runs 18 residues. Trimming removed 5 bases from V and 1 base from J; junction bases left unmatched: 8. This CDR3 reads CASSTRTSGGRRTDTQYF. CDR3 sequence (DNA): TGTGCCAGCAGTACCAGGACTAGCGGGGGGCGACGCACAGATACGCAGTATTTT.

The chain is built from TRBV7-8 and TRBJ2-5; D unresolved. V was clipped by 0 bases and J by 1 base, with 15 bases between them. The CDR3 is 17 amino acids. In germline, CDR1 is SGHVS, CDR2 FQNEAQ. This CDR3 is CASSLAIPGRVQETQYF. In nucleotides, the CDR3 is TGTGCCAGCAGCTTAGCGATTCCGGGCCGAGTCCAAGAGACCCAGTACTTC.

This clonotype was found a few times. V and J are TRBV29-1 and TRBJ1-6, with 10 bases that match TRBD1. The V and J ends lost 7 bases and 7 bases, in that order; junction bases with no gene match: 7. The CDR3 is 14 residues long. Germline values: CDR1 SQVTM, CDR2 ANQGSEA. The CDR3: CSAKTGGSNSPLHF. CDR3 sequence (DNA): TGCAGCGCGAAGACAGGGGGCTCCAATTCACCCCTCCACTTT.

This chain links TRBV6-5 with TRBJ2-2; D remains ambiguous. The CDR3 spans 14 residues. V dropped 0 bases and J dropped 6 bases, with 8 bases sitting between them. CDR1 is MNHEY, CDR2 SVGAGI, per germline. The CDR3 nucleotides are TGTGCCAGCAGTTACTCAGGTTCCCCCGGGGAGCTGTTTTTT. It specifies CASSYSGSPGELFF.

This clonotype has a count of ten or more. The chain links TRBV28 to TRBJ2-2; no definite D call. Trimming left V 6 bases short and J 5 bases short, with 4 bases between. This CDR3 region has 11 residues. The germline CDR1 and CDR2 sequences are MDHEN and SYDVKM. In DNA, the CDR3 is TGTGCCAGCAGCAATACCGGGGAGCTGTTTTTT. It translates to CASSNTGELFF.

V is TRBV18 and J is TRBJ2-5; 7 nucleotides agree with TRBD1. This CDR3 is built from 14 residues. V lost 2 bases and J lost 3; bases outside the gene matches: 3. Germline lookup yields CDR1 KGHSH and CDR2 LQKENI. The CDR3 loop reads CASSPWDREETQYF. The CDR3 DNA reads TGTGCCAGCTCACCATGGGACAGAGAAGAGACCCAGTACTTC.

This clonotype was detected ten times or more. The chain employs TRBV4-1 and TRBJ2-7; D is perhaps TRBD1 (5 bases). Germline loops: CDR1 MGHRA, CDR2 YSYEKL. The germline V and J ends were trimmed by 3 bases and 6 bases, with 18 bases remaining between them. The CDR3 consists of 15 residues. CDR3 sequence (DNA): TGCGCCAGCAGCCAGATAGACAGCCCCCGGACCGAGCAGTACTTC. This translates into CASSQIDSPRTEQYF.

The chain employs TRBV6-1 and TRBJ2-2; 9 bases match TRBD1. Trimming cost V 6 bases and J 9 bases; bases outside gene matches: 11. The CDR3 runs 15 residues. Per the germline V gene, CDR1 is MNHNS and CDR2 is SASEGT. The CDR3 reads CASSRDRARGRELFF. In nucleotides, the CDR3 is TGTGCCAGCAGCCGGGACAGGGCACGTGGGAGGGAGCTGTTTTTT.

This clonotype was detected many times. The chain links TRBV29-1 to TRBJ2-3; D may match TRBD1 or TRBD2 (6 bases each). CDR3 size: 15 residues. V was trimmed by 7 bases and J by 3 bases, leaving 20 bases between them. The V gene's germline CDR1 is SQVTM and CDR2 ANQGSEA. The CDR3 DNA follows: TGCAGCGCTGGAGGGGGAGAGATTCCTACAGATACGCAGTATTTT. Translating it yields CSAGGGEIPTDTQYF.

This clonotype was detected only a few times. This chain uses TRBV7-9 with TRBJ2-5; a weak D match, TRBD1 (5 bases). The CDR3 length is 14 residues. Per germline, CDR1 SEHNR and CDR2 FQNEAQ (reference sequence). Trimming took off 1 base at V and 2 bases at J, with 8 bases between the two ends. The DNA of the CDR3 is TGTGCCAGCAGCTTAGTTGGGGCACAAGAGACCCAGTACTTC. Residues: CASSLVGAQETQYF.

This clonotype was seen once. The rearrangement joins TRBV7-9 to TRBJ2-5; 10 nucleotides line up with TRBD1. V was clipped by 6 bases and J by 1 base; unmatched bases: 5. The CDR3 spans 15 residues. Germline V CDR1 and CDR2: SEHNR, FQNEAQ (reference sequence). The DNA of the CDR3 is TGTGCCAGCAGAGTGGGACAGGGGCCCCAAGAGACCCAGTACTTC. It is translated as CASRVGQGPQETQYF.